The clone carrying this T cell receptor (beta chain) occurred many times. Original handling: How many nucleated cells were present was estimated from reference gene primer amplification. Sequencing used immunoSEQ multiplex PCR; TCRdb keeps in-frame clones, though not all of them. V and J calls and clone size are those listed in that table; D and trimming were worked out from the DNA. The repertoire consists of some 45,000 clones, with 87% occurring once and the leading ten covering 15%. The sample originates from a study of blood T cell repertoires in COVID-19. Overall study: COVID-19 samples from acute and convalescent phases originated in the United States, Italy and Spain. T cells, B-cell-depleted T cells, or PBMCs supplied cDNA or gDNA.

Germline V gene sequence: CDR1 SNHLY, CDR2 FYNNEI. CDR3 length equals 14 residues. This sequence was found in a man aged 55 to 70 with active COVID-19. The V gene is TRBV2, the J gene TRBJ2-7; D is perhaps TRBD1 (6 bases). Sequencing was performed on peripheral blood. The CDR3 protein is CATDGTGTGYEQYF. The CDR3 DNA sequence: TGTGCGACGGACGGTACAGGGACCGGCTACGAGCAGTACTTC.